One sample yielded the 23 T cell receptor beta chains listed below, sequenced in a study of identical twins. TCRdb re-derived calls from the 5' RACE reads in MiXCR, one entry per CDR3 protein. This sample has approximately 600,000 distinct CDR3 sequences, with 7% to 7.5% found just once. The data also belong to a second study, concerning yellow fever vaccine responses in identical twins.

The sample comprised PBMCs. The receptors stem from a woman aged 18-29 years in good health.

The chain recombines TRBV20-1 with TRBJ2-5; TRBD2 is a possible D gene (6 bases). Germline V gene lookup returns CDR1 DFQATT and CDR2 SNEGSKA (reference sequence). Trimming cost V 5 bases and J 3 bases, with 22 bases left between them. The CDR3 is 16 amino acids. CDR3 in amino acids: CSAGNSLAGWEETQYF. The DNA of the CDR3 is TGCAGTGCTGGGAACAGTCTGGCGGGGTGGGAAGAGACCCAGTACTTC.

This clonotype was recorded a few times. V gene TRBV12-3 or TRBV12-4 combines with J gene TRBJ1-5, with TRBD1 matching 7 bases. The CDR3 consists of 13 residues. After removal of 9 bases from V and 5 bases from J, the junction contained 7 bases not matched to a gene. CDR3 in amino acids: CASQQGSYQPQHF. CDR3 DNA: TGTGCCAGTCAACAGGGGAGTTATCAGCCCCAGCATTTT.

This clonotype was observed a handful of times. The chain couples TRBV20-1 to TRBJ1-1; 7 positions match TRBD1. The V gene end was trimmed by 5 bases and the J gene end by 4 bases; junction bases not matched to a gene: 10. Germline CDR1 reads DFQATT; CDR2 reads SNEGSKA (reference sequence). This CDR3 is built from 14 residues. CDR3 sequence (DNA): TGCAGTGCTGGCCCTGGGCAGGGGGGCACTGAAGCTTTCTTT. Its protein product is CSAGPGQGGTEAFF.

This clonotype was detected ten times or more. V and J are TRBV6-1 and TRBJ1-2; D might be TRBD1 (5 bases). Deletions cut 0 bases from V and 8 bases from J, with 7 bases between. CDR3 length: 12 residues. Germline V gene lookup returns CDR1 MNHNS and CDR2 SASEGT. The CDR3: CASSEAAGGYTF. In DNA, the CDR3 is TGTGCCAGCAGTGAAGCGGCAGGGGGCTACACCTTC.

This clonotype was seen ten or more times. The chain couples TRBV6-5 to TRBJ1-1; 9 bases map to TRBD1. Looked up from germline, CDR1 is MNHEY and CDR2 is SVGAGI. V gave up 2 bases and J gave up 5 bases; unmatched junction bases: 3. CDR3 length: 14 amino acids. Here the CDR3 DNA reads TGTGCCAGCAGTTACGGGACAGGGATGACTGAAGCTTTCTTT. This translates into CASSYGTGMTEAFF.

The sample holds many counts of this clonotype. The rearrangement links TRBV6-1 to TRBJ2-1; possibly TRBD2 for D (5 bases). Germline V gene lookup returns CDR1 MNHNS and CDR2 SASEGT. This CDR3 has 10 residues. V shed 9 bases and J shed 9 bases, with 9 bases lying between them. CDR3 in amino acids: CASLGGEQFF. The CDR3 DNA reads as TGTGCCAGTCTAGGAGGTGAGCAGTTCTTC.

This chain links TRBV12-3 or TRBV12-4 with TRBJ1-3; D is unclear. The CDR3 has 15 amino acids. Trimming removed 6 bases from V and 3 bases from J, with 15 bases in between. CDR3 sequence: CASSPIVLGGNTIYF. The CDR3, as DNA: TGTGCCAGCAGCCCAATAGTGCTTGGTGGAAACACCATATATTTT.

The rearrangement joins TRBV6-1 to TRBJ2-1, with 12 bases matching TRBD2. The V gene end was trimmed by 5 bases and the J gene end by 6 bases; junction bases not matched to a gene: 5. Looked up from germline, CDR1 is MNHNS and CDR2 is SASEGT. The CDR3 loop spans 15 amino acids. Here the CDR3 reads CASSPRTSGINEQFF. Written as DNA, the CDR3 is TGTGCCAGCAGTCCCCGGACTAGCGGGATCAATGAGCAGTTCTTC.

The genes are TRBV29-1 and TRBJ2-1; D possibly corresponds to TRBD2 (6 bases). The CDR3 covers 13 residues. The V end lost 8 bases, the J end lost 9 bases, and 20 bases lay between the germline ends. CDR1 is SQVTM, CDR2 ANQGSEA, per germline. This chain's CDR3 is CSLGDWTFSEQFF. For the CDR3, the DNA is TGCAGCCTTGGGGACTGGACTTTTAGTGAGCAGTTCTTC.

The chain recombines TRBV5-5 with TRBJ1-1, with D perhaps TRBD1 (5 bases). Trimming shortened V by 3 bases and J by 5 bases, and 14 bases separated the two germline ends. This CDR3 contains 14 residues. Germline V CDR1 and CDR2: SGHKS, YYEKEE (reference sequence). CDR3 region: CASSWGGGRTEAFF. The CDR3 bases are TGTGCCAGCAGCTGGGGGGGAGGGAGAACTGAAGCTTTCTTT.

The rearrangement links TRBV5-1 to TRBJ2-7; TRBD1 agrees at 7 bases. There are 15 residues in the CDR3. V lost 5 bases to trimming and J lost 4 bases; unmatched junction nucleotides: 12. CDR1 and CDR2 (germline): SGHRS, YFSETQ. DNA for the CDR3: TGCGCCAGCAGGGACGCCGGGACAGAGTATTACGAGCAGTACTTC. Its protein product is CASRDAGTEYYEQYF.

This clonotype has a count of ten or more. The rearrangement uses TRBV20-1 and TRBJ2-7; perhaps TRBD2 as D (6 bases). Per the germline V gene, CDR1 is DFQATT and CDR2 is SNEGSKA (reference sequence). The CDR3 runs to 14 residues. Trimming stripped 4 bases from V and 6 bases from J, with 19 bases between. The CDR3 DNA is TGCAGTGCTAACGTAGGCGGGACGGATGGCGAGCAGTACTTC. It codes for CSANVGGTDGEQYF.

The CDR3 loop is CASSLELAGGFEQFF. The CDR3 DNA reads as TGCGCCAGCAGCCTCGAGCTAGCGGGGGGATTTGAGCAGTTCTTC. The J gene is TRBJ2-1, the V gene TRBV4-1, with 11 bases fitting TRBD2. V dropped 4 bases and J dropped 9; count of bases not matched to a gene: 8. Per the germline V gene, CDR1 is MGHRA and CDR2 is YSYEKL. This CDR3 spans 15 amino acids.

V and J are TRBV10-3 and TRBJ2-2; tentative D call: TRBD1 (5 bases). This CDR3 has 15 amino acids. V lost 5 bases to trimming and J lost 3 bases, with 13 bases between them. CDR1 ENHRY and CDR2 SYGVKD come from the germline V gene. The CDR3 DNA follows: TGTGCCATCAGTTTAGACAGAACCCACACCGGGGAGCTGTTTTTT. It specifies CAISLDRTHTGELFF.

This clonotype has just a few counts. This chain uses TRBV7-3 with TRBJ2-1; D may be TRBD2 (5 bases). This CDR3 contains 18 residues. Germline CDR1 is SGHTA and CDR2 is FQGTGA. The V and J ends lost 0 bases and 6 bases respectively, with 21 bases between them. The CDR3 nucleotides read TGTGCCAGCAGCTTAACGGGGTCCTCCGGGAAGGGAAGCAATGAGCAGTTCTTC. It yields the protein CASSLTGSSGKGSNEQFF.

In its sample, this clonotype was seen many times. This rearrangement joins TRBV6-4 to TRBJ2-2, with no clear D. The CDR3 has 13 residues. Trimming shortened V by 0 bases and J by 15 bases, and 14 bases separated the two germline ends. CDR1 MRHNA and CDR2 SNTAGT come from the germline V gene. CDR3 in DNA: TGTGCCAGCAGTGACTCCGGCCAGGATGGATTGTTTTTT. This translates into CASSDSGQDGLFF.

This clonotype was observed a few times. The chain recombines TRBV25-1 with TRBJ2-7; D uncertain. The CDR3 length is 14 residues. CDR1 and CDR2 (germline): MGHDK, SYGVNS. V lost 2 bases to trimming and J lost 3 bases, with 11 bases between them. The CDR3 region has the DNA TGTGCCAGCAGTGAACAGTATGGGATCTACGAGCAGTACGTC. Its translation: CASSEQYGIYEQYV.

This clonotype was detected ten times or more. V usage is TRBV7-9 and J usage is TRBJ2-4, with 7 bases that match TRBD1. The trim removed 5 bases at V and 11 bases at J, leaving 9 bases unmatched. The CDR3 has 13 amino acids. Germline V gene sequence: CDR1 SEHNR, CDR2 FQNEAQ (reference sequence). The CDR3 DNA reads as TGTGCCAGCAGCCCGGGACAGAACTGGTTTCAGTACTTC. As protein: CASSPGQNWFQYF.

Ten or more counts support this clonotype. This chain connects TRBV24-1 to TRBJ2-7, with D uncertain. CDR3 length equals 12 residues. The germline CDR1 and CDR2 sequences are KGHDR and SFDVKD. Trimming removed 2 bases at V and 0 bases at J, with 1 base between. CDR3 amino acids: CATSDSSYEQYF. The DNA of the CDR3 is TGTGCCACCAGTGATTCCTCCTACGAGCAGTACTTC.

This clonotype was found many times. The V call is TRBV12-3 or TRBV12-4, the J call TRBJ2-3, with D tentatively TRBD2 (6 bases). CDR3 length: 14 amino acids. Deletions cut 5 bases from V and 6 bases from J, with 15 bases between. In DNA form, the CDR3 reads TGTGCCAGCAGTCCCCGGACTACGGGGGATACGCAGTATTTT. This gives the protein CASSPRTTGDTQYF.

This clonotype was seen more than once but under ten times. The rearrangement links TRBV7-2 to TRBJ2-7; D unresolved. Trimming stripped 1 base from V and 5 bases from J, with 6 bases between. The CDR3 spans 12 residues. The germline gives CDR1 SGHTA, CDR2 FQGNSA. CDR3 DNA: TGTGCCAGCAGCTTAGGGATCCACGAGCAGTACTTC. Protein product: CASSLGIHEQYF.

This clonotype appeared a few times. The chain joins TRBV29-1 to TRBJ2-3, with TRBD1 matching 7 bases. From germline, CDR1 is SQVTM and CDR2 ANQGSEA. The J segment lost 2 bases and the V segment lost 4 bases, leaving 6 bases of the junction unmatched. The CDR3 loop spans 14 amino acids. CDR3 region: CSVARDRDTDTQYF. The CDR3 DNA sequence: TGCAGCGTTGCCCGGGACAGAGACACAGATACGCAGTATTTT.

This clonotype appeared once. At one of its ends the junction is not consistent with the germline gene, which may arise from a read error. The gene calls are TRBV3-1 and TRBJ2-5; tentative D call: TRBD2 (6 bases). Looked up from germline, CDR1 is LGHDT and CDR2 is YNNKEL (reference sequence). The length of the CDR3 is 17 residues. CDR3 amino acids: CATSKDFPRAGQETQYF. CDR3 coding DNA: TGTGCCACCAGCAAAGATTTCCCCCGGGCGGGGCAAGAGACCCAGTACTTC.